This T cell receptor beta chain was recorded in a study of cytomegalovirus exposure and HLA in healthy donors. Study-wide background: HLA-typed donors were the source of 82 million or so unique TCRs, which an early data release held.

The PCR ran on 60 Vbeta and 13 Jbeta primers. Generated by immunoSEQ multiplex PCR, the TCRdb table keeps only in-frame clones and is missing some. This repertoire shows about 130,000 clones, approximately 82% found once; its top ten account for 20%. Germline CDR1 and CDR2: PRHDT and FYEKMQ (reference sequence). V was shortened by 5 bases and J by 4 bases, with 11 bases between the two germline ends. The CDR3 totals 13 residues. This sequence was found in a man younger than 35 in good health and CMV-seropositive. The rearrangement joins TRBV13 to TRBJ1-1, with D perhaps TRBD1 (6 bases). The sequenced sample was PBMCs. The chain's CDR3 is CASSPEGVTEAFF. CDR3 nucleotide sequence: TGTGCCAGCAGCCCAGAGGGGGTCACTGAAGCTTTCTTT.